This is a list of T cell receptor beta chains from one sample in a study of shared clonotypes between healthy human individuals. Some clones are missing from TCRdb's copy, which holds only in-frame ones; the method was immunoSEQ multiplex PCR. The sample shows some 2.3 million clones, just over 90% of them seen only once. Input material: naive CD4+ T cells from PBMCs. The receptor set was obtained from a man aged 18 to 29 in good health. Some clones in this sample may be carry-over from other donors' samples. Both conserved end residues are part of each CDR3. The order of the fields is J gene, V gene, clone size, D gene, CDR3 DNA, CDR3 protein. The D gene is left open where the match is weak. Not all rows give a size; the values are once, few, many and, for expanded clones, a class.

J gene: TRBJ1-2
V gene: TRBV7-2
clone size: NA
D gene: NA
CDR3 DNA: TGTGCCAGCAGCTCGGGACGGCAGAGCTATGGCTACACCTTC
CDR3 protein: CASSSGRQSYGYTF

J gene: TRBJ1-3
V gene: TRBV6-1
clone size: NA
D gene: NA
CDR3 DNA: TGTGCCAGCCGGCGTTATTCTGGAAACACCATATATTTT
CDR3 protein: CASRRYSGNTIYF

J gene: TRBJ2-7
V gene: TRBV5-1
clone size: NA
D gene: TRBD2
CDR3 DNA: TGCGCCAGCACCTTTGGGGGGGTTAGGGACGAGCAGTACTTC
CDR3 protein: CASTFGGVRDEQYF

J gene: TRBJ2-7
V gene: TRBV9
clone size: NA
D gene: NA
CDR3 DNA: TGTGCCAGCAGCGTAGCGGGGGCGGGGTACGAGCAGTACTTC
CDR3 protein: CASSVAGAGYEQYF

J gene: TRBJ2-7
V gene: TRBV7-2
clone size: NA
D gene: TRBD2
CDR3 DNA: TGTGCCAGCAGCTGGCGTGGACTAGCGGGAGTCTACGAGCAGTACTTC
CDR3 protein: CASSWRGLAGVYEQYF

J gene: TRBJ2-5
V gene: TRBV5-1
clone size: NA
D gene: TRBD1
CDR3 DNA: TGCGCCAGCAGCCGGATGCAGGACAGGGGAGAGACCCAGTACTTC
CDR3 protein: CASSRMQDRGETQYF

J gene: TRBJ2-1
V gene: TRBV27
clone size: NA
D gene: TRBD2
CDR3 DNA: TGTGCCAGCAGTTTCCAACGGGGACTAGCGGGAGTCTATGAGCAGTTCTTC
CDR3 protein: CASSFQRGLAGVYEQFF

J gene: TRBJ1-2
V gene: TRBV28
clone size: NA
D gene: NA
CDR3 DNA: TGTGCCAGCAGCCTGGGGGACCTGGGGAATGGCTACACCTTC
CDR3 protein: CASSLGDLGNGYTF

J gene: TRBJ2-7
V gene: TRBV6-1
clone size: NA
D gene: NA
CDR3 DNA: TGTGCCAGCAGGGTAGGGACGTCGAGTTCCTACGAGCAGTACTTC
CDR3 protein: CASRVGTSSSYEQYF

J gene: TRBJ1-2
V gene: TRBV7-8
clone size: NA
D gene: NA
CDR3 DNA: TGTGCCAGCAGCCCGAATATAGCAGCTAGCCTTTATGGCTACACCTTC
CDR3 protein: CASSPNIAASLYGYTF

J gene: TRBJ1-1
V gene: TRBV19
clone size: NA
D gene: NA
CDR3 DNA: TGTGCCAGTATCGAAGGGCGGGGCCAGTACCTTGGGAACACTGAAGCTTTCTTT
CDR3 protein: CASIEGRGQYLGNTEAFF

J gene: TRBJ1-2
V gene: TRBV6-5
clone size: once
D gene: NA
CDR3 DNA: TGTGCCAGCAGTAGTCCGGGGAGGACCTATGGCTACACCTTC
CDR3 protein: CASSSPGRTYGYTF

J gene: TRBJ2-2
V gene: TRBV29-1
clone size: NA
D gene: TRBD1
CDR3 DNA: TGCAGCGCCCGACAGGGGATTACCGGGGAGCTGTTTTTT
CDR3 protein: CSARQGITGELFF

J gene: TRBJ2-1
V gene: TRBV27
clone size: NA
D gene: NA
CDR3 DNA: TGTGCCAGCAAGGCCTTCCCGCCATACAATGAGCAGTTCTTC
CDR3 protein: CASKAFPPYNEQFF

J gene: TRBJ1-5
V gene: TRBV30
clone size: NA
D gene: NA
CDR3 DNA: TGTGCCTGGAGTGTATCCTGGGGGCAGTATAGCAATCAGCCCCAGCATTTT
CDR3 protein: CAWSVSWGQYSNQPQHF

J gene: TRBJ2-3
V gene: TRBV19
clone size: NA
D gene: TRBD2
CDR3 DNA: TGTGCCAGTAGTTCAAGACTAGCGGGAGGACCCACAGATACGCAGTATTTT
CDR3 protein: CASSSRLAGGPTDTQYF

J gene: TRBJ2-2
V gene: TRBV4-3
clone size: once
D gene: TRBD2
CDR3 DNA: TGCGCCAGCAGCCATGGACTAGCGGGAGATAGGAACACCGGGGAGCTGTTTTTT
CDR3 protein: CASSHGLAGDRNTGELFF

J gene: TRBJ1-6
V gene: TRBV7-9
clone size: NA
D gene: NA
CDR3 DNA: TGTGCCAGCAGCTCCCGGTATCCAGGGGAGAGTTCACCCCTCCACTTT
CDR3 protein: CASSSRYPGESSPLHF

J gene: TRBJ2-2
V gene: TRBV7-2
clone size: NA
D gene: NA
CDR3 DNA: TGTGCCAGCAGCTTAGTCCCTAACACCGGGGAGCTGTTTTTT
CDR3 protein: CASSLVPNTGELFF

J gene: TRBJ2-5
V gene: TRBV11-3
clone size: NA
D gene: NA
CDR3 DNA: TGTGCCAGCAGCCCCCGCTGGCAAGAGACCCAGTACTTC
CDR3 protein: CASSPRWQETQYF

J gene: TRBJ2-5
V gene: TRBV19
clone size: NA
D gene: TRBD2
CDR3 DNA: TGTGCCAGTAGTCCACATAGCGGGAGGGTGACGGAGACCCAGTACTTC
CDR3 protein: CASSPHSGRVTETQYF

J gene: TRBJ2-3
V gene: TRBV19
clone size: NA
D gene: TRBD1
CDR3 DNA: TGTGCCACTTGGGACAGGGGCACAGATACGCAGTATTTT
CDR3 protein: CATWDRGTDTQYF

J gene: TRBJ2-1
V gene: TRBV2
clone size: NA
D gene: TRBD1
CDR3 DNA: TGTGCCAGCACCTCTGTTGCCGGGACAGGGGCCTACAATGAGCAGTTCTTC
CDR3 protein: CASTSVAGTGAYNEQFF

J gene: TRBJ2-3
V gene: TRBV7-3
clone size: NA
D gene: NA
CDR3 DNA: TGTGCCAGCAGCTTAGGTGGCATTTACCACGATACGCAGTATTTT
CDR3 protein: CASSLGGIYHDTQYF

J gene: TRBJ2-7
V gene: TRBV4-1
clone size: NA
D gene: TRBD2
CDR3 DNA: TGCGCCAGCAGCCTAGGGGTACTAGCGGGAACCTACGAGCAGTACTTC
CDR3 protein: CASSLGVLAGTYEQYF

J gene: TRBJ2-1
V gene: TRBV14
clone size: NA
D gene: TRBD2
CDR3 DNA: TGTGCCAGCAGCCCGGGACTAGCGGGAGGGCCGATTGAGCAGTTCTTC
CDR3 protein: CASSPGLAGGPIEQFF

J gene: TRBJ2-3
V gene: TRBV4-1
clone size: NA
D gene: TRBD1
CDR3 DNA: TGCGCCAGCAGCCCCGCGGACAGGGGGTCGACAGATACGCAGTATTTT
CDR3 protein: CASSPADRGSTDTQYF

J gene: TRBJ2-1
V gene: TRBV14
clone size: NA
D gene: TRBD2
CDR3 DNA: TGTGCCAGCAGCCAAGGGCCGGGAGGCTACAATGAGCAGTTCTTC
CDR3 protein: CASSQGPGGYNEQFF

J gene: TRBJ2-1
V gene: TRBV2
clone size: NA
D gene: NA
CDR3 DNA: TGTGCCAGCACTACCAGGGTCACCTACAATGAGCAGTTCTTC
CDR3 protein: CASTTRVTYNEQFF

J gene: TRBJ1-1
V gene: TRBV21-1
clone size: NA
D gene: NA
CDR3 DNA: TGTGCCAGCAGCAAAGGCCAGGGGCCCACTGAAGCTTTCTTT
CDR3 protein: CASSKGQGPTEAFF

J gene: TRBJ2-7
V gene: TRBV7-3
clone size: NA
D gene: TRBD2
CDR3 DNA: TGTGCCAGCAGCTTAAATGGACTAGCCTACGAGCAGTACTTC
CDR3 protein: CASSLNGLAYEQYF

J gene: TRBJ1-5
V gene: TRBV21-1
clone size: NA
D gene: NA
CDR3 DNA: TGTGCCAGCAGCAAAGGAGGGGGAGGGTGTAGGCAGCCCCAGCATTTT
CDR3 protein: CASSKGGGGCRQPQHF

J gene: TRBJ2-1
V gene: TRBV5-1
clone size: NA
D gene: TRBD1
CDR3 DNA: TGCGCCAGCAGCGTACGACTAAGGGGGCGAAGCTCCTACAATGAGCAGTTCTTC
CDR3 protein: CASSVRLRGRSSYNEQFF

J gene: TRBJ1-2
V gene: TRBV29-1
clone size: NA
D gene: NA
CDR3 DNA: TGCAGCGGGGGGTCGGCTGAAACTGGTGGCTACACCTTC
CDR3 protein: CSGGSAETGGYTF

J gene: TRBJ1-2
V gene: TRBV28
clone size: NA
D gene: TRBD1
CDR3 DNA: TGTGCCAGCAGAGACCCAGGGGGCGACGGCTACACCTTC
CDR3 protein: CASRDPGGDGYTF

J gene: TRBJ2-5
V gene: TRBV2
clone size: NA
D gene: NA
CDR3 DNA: TGTGCCAGCCACCGGCCGGGCGGGGCAGGGCGGGAAGAGACCCAGTACTTC
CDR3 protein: CASHRPGGAGREETQYF

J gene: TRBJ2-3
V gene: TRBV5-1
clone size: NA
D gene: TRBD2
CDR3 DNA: TGCGCCAGCAGCTTGTCCCCGGGACTAGCGGGACTACCAGATACGCAGTATTTT
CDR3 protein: CASSLSPGLAGLPDTQYF

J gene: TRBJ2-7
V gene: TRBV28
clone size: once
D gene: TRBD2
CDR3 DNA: TGTGCCAGCAGTTTAGTTGGTAGCGGGAGGGCCGCCGAGCAGTACTTC
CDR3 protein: CASSLVGSGRAAEQYF

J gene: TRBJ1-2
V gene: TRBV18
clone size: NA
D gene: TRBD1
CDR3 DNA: TGTGCCAGCTCAACGGGACAGGGAGGCTATGGCTACACCTTC
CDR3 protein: CASSTGQGGYGYTF

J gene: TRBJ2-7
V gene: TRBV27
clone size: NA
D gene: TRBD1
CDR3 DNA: TGTGCCAGCAGGGGCTATGGACAGGGATCCTACGAGCAGTACTTC
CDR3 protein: CASRGYGQGSYEQYF

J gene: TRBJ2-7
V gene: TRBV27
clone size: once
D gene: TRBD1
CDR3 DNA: TGTGCCAGCAGTTACCAATGGACAGGGTCCGAGCAGTACTTC
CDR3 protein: CASSYQWTGSEQYF

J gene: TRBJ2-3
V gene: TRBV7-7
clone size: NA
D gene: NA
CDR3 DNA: TGTGCCAGCAGCCGAGACCCTAAAGATACGCAGTATTTT
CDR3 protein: CASSRDPKDTQYF

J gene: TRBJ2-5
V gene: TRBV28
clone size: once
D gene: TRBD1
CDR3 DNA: TGTGCCAGCAGTTTAAGGGACAGCGAAGAGACCCAGTACTTC
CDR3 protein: CASSLRDSEETQYF

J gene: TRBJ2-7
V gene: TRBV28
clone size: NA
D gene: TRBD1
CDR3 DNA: TGTGCCAGCAGTTTAGTAGGGACAGCTTCCTACGAGCAGTACTTC
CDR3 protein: CASSLVGTASYEQYF

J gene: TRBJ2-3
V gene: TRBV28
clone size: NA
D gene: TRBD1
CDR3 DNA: TGTGCCAGCAGGTCAGGGGGAGACACAGATACGCAGTATTTT
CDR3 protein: CASRSGGDTDTQYF

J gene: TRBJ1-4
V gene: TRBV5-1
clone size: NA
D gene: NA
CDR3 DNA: TGCGCCAGCAGCAAGGACAGTGCAACTAATGAAAAACTGTTTTTT
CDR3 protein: CASSKDSATNEKLFF

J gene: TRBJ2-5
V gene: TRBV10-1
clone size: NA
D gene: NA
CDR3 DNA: TGCGCCAGCAGCGGACATCTCCAAGAGACCCAGTACTTC
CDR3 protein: CASSGHLQETQYF

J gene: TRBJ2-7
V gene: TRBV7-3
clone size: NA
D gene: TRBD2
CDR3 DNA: TGTGCCAGCAGCTTAGGCGGGAGTATGAACGAGCAGTACTTC
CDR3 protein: CASSLGGSMNEQYF

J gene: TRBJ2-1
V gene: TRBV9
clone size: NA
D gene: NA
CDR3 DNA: TGTGCCAGCAGCGTAGGAAGGGCAGGTGAGCAGTTCTTC
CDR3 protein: CASSVGRAGEQFF

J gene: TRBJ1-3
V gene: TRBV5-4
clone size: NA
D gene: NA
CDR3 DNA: TGTGCCAGCAGCTCCCCCAAGGATTCTGGAAACACCATATATTTT
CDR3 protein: CASSSPKDSGNTIYF

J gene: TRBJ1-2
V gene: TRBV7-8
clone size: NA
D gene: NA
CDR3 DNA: TGTGCCAGCAGCGGAACCGGGGGCTACACCTTC
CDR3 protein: CASSGTGGYTF

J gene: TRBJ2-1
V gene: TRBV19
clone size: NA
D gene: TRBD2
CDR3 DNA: TGTGCCAGTAGTATTACTAGCGGGCACGGGGAGAACAATGAGCAGTTCTTC
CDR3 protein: CASSITSGHGENNEQFF

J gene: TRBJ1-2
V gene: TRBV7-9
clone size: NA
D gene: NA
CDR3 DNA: TGTGCCAGCAGCTTATCCGACAGGCCCAACTATGGCTACACCTTC
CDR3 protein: CASSLSDRPNYGYTF

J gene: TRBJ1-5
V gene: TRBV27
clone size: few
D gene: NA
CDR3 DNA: TGTGCCAGCAGTTTAACCTGGATTAGCAATCAGCCCCAGCATTTT
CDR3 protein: CASSLTWISNQPQHF

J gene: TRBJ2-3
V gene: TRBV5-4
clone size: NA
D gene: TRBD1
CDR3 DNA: TGTGCCAGCAGCTTGGGACAGGGGTCCAGCACAGATACGCAGTATTTT
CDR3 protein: CASSLGQGSSTDTQYF

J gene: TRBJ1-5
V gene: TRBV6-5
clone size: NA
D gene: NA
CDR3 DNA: TGTGCCAGCAGTTACTCAAGGGGAACCCAGCCCCAGCATTTT
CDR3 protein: CASSYSRGTQPQHF

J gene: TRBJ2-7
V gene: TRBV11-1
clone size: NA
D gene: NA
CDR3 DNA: TGTGCCAGCAGTCCCGCCGGGACTTCGCAGGGTAGGGACTTC
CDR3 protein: CASSPAGTSQGRDF

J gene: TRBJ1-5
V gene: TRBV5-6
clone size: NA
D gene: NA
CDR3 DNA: TGTGCCAGCAGCCCCCGGGGGGGAGGTCGTCAGCCCCAGCATTTT
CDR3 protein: CASSPRGGGRQPQHF